These 27 T cell receptor beta chains were all obtained from the same sample, sequenced in a study of shared clonotypes between healthy human individuals. TCRdb's table, derived via immunoSEQ multiplex PCR, lists solely in-frame clones and lacks some. The sample lists millions of clones; approximately 95% were seen once. Input material: naive CD4+ T cells from PBMCs. This sample's subset: CD45RA+ positively selected. Receptors originate from a man younger than 35 in good health. Some clones in this sample may be carry-over from other donors' samples.

This clone appeared many times. The chain employs TRBV11-2 and TRBJ1-2; no definite D call. Germline CDR1 SGHAT, CDR2 FQNNGV. V gave up 5 bases and J gave up 0 bases, with 13 bases separating them. This CDR3 region has 15 residues. For the CDR3, the DNA is TGTGCCAGCAGCGCCCTCCGGGAGACTAACTATGGCTACACCTTC. As protein: CASSALRETNYGYTF.

The rearrangement links TRBV5-4 to TRBJ2-3; 12 nucleotides match TRBD2. From germline, CDR1 is SGHNT and CDR2 YYREEE (reference sequence). V dropped 0 bases and J dropped 4; count of bases not matched to a gene: 3. This CDR3 has 16 amino acids. CDR3 DNA sequence: TGTGCCAGCAGCTTGGGGGCTAGCGGGAGGGCAGATACGCAGTATTTT. This encodes CASSLGASGRADTQYF.

V and J are TRBV30 and TRBJ1-5; D possibly corresponds to TRBD1 (5 bases). Germline CDR1 GTSNPN, CDR2 SVGIG (reference sequence). V lost 1 base, J lost 5 bases, and 9 bases lay in between. The CDR3 is 13 residues long. CDR3 nucleotides: TGTGCCTGGAGTGGACAGTCGGATCAGCCCCAGCATTTT. Translated: CAWSGQSDQPQHF.

The chain carries TRBV5-6 and TRBJ2-1; tentative D call: TRBD2 (6 bases). V lost 1 base, J lost 0 bases, and 17 bases lay in between. The CDR3 is 18 residues long. Germline V CDR1 and CDR2: SGHDT, YYEEEE. In DNA, the CDR3 is TGTGCCAGCAGCTTGTTCGGGGGAGGCCTGAGCTCCTACAATGAGCAGTTCTTC. Protein sequence: CASSLFGGGLSSYNEQFF.

This chain joins TRBV14 and TRBJ2-2; TRBD1 might be the D (6 bases). The germline CDR1 and CDR2 sequences are SGHDN and FVKESK. Trimming left V 4 bases short and J 7 bases short, with 25 bases between. The CDR3 contains 18 residues. The CDR3 DNA sequence: TGTGCCAGCAGCCGAACGACCGGGACAAGGGCCTTAGTCGGGGAGCTGTTTTTT. Translating it yields CASSRTTGTRALVGELFF.

The chain links TRBV28 to TRBJ1-2; TRBD1 matches at 7 bases. Trimming removed 6 bases from V and 1 base from J; junction bases left unmatched: 5. Germline V lookup: CDR1 MDHEN, CDR2 SYDVKM. The CDR3 length is 14 residues. The CDR3 region has the DNA TGTGCCAGCAGCCAGGGGGGGGTTAACTATGGCTACACCTTC. Amino acids: CASSQGGVNYGYTF.

The V gene is TRBV19, the J gene TRBJ1-1; TRBD1 aligns across 7 bases. The CDR3 totals 13 residues. The V gene end was trimmed by 10 bases and the J gene end by 4 bases; junction bases not matched to a gene: 9. From germline, CDR1 is LNHDA and CDR2 SQIVND (reference sequence). CDR3 sequence reads: CATTGAGTTEAFF. The CDR3 DNA is TGTGCCACTACAGGGGCAGGGACCACTGAAGCTTTCTTT.

The chain links TRBV28 to TRBJ2-7; D is undetermined. There are 12 residues in the CDR3. Deletions cut 4 bases from V and 5 bases from J, with 9 bases between. Germline V gene data show CDR1 as MDHEN and CDR2 as SYDVKM. CDR3 DNA sequence: TGTGCCAGCAGTTCGATCCTCGACGAGCAGTACTTC. Its protein is CASSSILDEQYF.

As to this clone: The DNA is left out, because the CDR3 cannot be placed on it with certainty; the CDR3 is given as TCRdb lists it. The rearrangement joins TRBV7-8 to TRBJ2-2; the table's D call, TRBD2, has no DNA check behind it. The CDR3 sequence runs 16 residues, both termini included. Per germline, CDR1 SGHVS and CDR2 FQNEAQ. This CDR3 reads CASSSSRLAGNGELFF.

The rearrangement uses TRBV28 and TRBJ2-6; D unclear. The length of the CDR3 is 15 residues. The V gene lost 2 bases and the J gene lost 0 bases, with 5 bases spanning the gap. The germline V gene encodes CDR1 MDHEN and CDR2 SYDVKM. The CDR3 sequence: CASSLPSSGANVLTF. The CDR3 DNA follows: TGTGCCAGCAGTTTACCCAGCTCTGGGGCCAACGTCCTGACTTTC.

In its sample, this clone was seen a few times. This rearrangement joins TRBV5-1 to TRBJ2-7, with TRBD1 identical over 11 bases. In germline, CDR1 is SGHRS, CDR2 YFSETQ. This CDR3 is 14 amino acids long. V trimming: 4 bases; J trimming: 4 bases; junction bases outside the gene matches: 4. CDR3 loop: CASSGGTGGYEQYF. CDR3 nucleotides: TGCGCCAGCAGCGGAGGGACAGGGGGGTACGAGCAGTACTTC.

On this clone: Other nucleotide sequences in the sample specify the same CDR3. V and J are TRBV5-1 and TRBJ1-4; no firm D call. Per germline, CDR1 SGHRS and CDR2 YFSETQ. The CDR3 totals 14 residues. Deletions cut 1 base from V and 2 bases from J, with 6 bases between. The CDR3 nucleotides read TGCGCCAGCAGCTTGCGGGGTACTAATGAAAAACTGTTTTTT. Protein sequence: CASSLRGTNEKLFF.

This chain connects TRBV5-4 to TRBJ2-5; D not resolved. This CDR3 spans 13 amino acids. Deletions cut 3 bases from V and 2 bases from J, with 8 bases between. Per germline, CDR1 SGHNT and CDR2 YYREEE (reference sequence). CDR3 in amino acids: CASSYQEQETQYF. CDR3 bases: TGTGCCAGCAGCTACCAGGAACAAGAGACCCAGTACTTC. The full variable domain, in which reference TRBV5-4 and TRBJ2-5 provide the parts outside the CDR3, is ETGVTQSPTHLIKTRGQQVTLRCSSQSGHNTVSWYQQALGQGPQFIFQYYREEENGRGNFPPRFSGLQFPNYSSELNVNALELDDSALYLCASSYQEQETQYFGPGTRLLVL.

The chain employs TRBV11-2 and TRBJ1-2; D gene ambiguous. Germline V gene data show CDR1 as SGHAT and CDR2 as FQNNGV. The CDR3 is 14 amino acids. Trimming stripped 0 bases from V and 3 bases from J, with 8 bases between. Here the CDR3 reads CASSLDPGDYGYTF. CDR3 DNA sequence: TGTGCCAGCAGCTTAGATCCCGGGGACTATGGCTACACCTTC.

The chain has TRBV7-2 and TRBJ2-1; D gene ambiguous. There are 14 residues in the CDR3. The V gene lost 4 bases and the J gene lost 5 bases, with 12 bases spanning the gap. From germline, CDR1 is SGHTA and CDR2 FQGNSA. The CDR3 DNA reads as TGTGCCAGCAGCTCAAACGGACCCGACAATGAGCAGTTCTTC. This encodes CASSSNGPDNEQFF.

The V call is TRBV7-3, the J call TRBJ2-1, with 8 bases that match TRBD2. J was trimmed by 6 bases and V by 5 bases; bases with no gene match: 6. The CDR3 has 14 amino acids. Germline V gives CDR1 SGHTA, CDR2 FQGTGA. The CDR3 is CASSPRTSINEQFF. CDR3 in DNA: TGTGCCAGCAGCCCCCGGACTAGCATCAATGAGCAGTTCTTC. Drawing the rest from reference TRBV7-3 and TRBJ2-1, the complete variable domain is GAGVSQTPSNKVTEKGKYVELRCDPISGHTALYWYRQSLGQGPEFLIYFQGTGAADDSGLPNDRFFAVRPEGSVSTLKIQRTERGDSAVYLCASSPRTSINEQFFGPGTRLTVL.

The rearrangement links TRBV13 to TRBJ1-1; D gene unclear. Trimming removed 4 bases at V and 0 bases at J, with 12 bases between. The CDR3 runs 15 residues. Germline CDR1 reads PRHDT; CDR2 reads FYEKMQ (reference sequence). CDR3 sequence: CASSSRRSMNTEAFF. In nucleotides, the CDR3 is TGTGCCAGCAGCTCCCGACGGAGCATGAACACTGAAGCTTTCTTT.

As to this clone: This sample includes further DNA sequences coding for the same CDR3. The chain employs TRBV18 and TRBJ2-7; TRBD1 aligns across 8 bases. The V gene's germline CDR1 is KGHSH and CDR2 LQKENI. J gave up 2 bases and V 3 bases, and 3 bases lay outside the gene matches. CDR3 length: 14 residues. The CDR3 region is CASSPGQGAYEQYF. In DNA form, the CDR3 reads TGTGCCAGCTCACCTGGACAGGGAGCCTACGAGCAGTACTTC.

The gene calls are TRBV27 and TRBJ2-1; D remains ambiguous. The V end lost 4 bases, the J end lost 0 bases, and 10 bases lay between the germline ends. Looked up from germline, CDR1 is MNHEY and CDR2 is SMNVEV (reference sequence). This CDR3 spans 15 amino acids. The CDR3 protein is CASSSGLSSYNEQFF. The CDR3, as DNA: TGTGCCAGCAGTTCCGGGCTGAGCTCCTACAATGAGCAGTTCTTC.

CDR3 DNA: TGTGCCAGCAGTCCGACAGGAGGGAACACTGAAGCTTTCTTT. Amino acids: CASSPTGGNTEAFF. The rearrangement joins TRBV2 to TRBJ1-1; D may be TRBD1 (6 bases). Trimming left V 5 bases short and J 1 base short, with 11 bases between. The CDR3 extends over 14 amino acids. Germline V lookup: CDR1 SNHLY, CDR2 FYNNEI.

V gene TRBV7-3 combines with J gene TRBJ2-7; D possibly corresponds to TRBD2 (7 bases). The CDR3 covers 15 residues. The ends were cut back, 1 base at V and 4 bases at J, with 14 bases in the middle. Germline CDR1 is SGHTA and CDR2 is FQGTGA. This chain's CDR3 is CASSLRRGGTYEQYF. CDR3 DNA: TGTGCCAGCAGCTTAAGACGCGGGGGCACGTACGAGCAGTACTTC.

This chain joins TRBV29-1 and TRBJ2-5, with TRBD2 identical over 8 bases. V lost 4 bases, J lost 3 bases, and 7 bases stayed unmatched. Germline lookup yields CDR1 SQVTM and CDR2 ANQGSEA. CDR3 length: 14 amino acids. CDR3 DNA sequence: TGCAGCGTTGCCCGACCGGGACTAGAAGAGACCCAGTACTTC. As protein: CSVARPGLEETQYF.

The CDR3 region is CASSYRDSYSYEQYF. CDR3 nucleotide sequence: TGTGCCAGCAGTTACCGGGACAGTTACTCCTACGAGCAGTACTTC. This sequence joins TRBV27 and TRBJ2-7; 7 nucleotides agree with TRBD1. The CDR3 length is 15 residues. CDR1 is MNHEY, CDR2 SMNVEV, per germline (reference sequence). V was clipped by 4 bases and J by 0 bases; unmatched bases: 6.

V usage is TRBV15 and J usage is TRBJ2-3; weak D call: TRBD2 (6 bases). This CDR3 contains 14 residues. CDR1 LNHNV and CDR2 YYDKDF come from the germline V gene (reference sequence). V was trimmed by 3 bases and J by 0 bases, leaving 7 bases between them. The CDR3 DNA follows: TGTGCCACCAGCAGGCGGGAAAGCACAGATACGCAGTATTTT. Its translation: CATSRRESTDTQYF.

V is TRBV2 and J is TRBJ1-2; no clear D gene. Germline assignment: CDR1 SNHLY and CDR2 FYNNEI. The CDR3 length is 14 residues. V was shortened by 3 bases and J by 4 bases, with 12 bases between the two germline ends. The CDR3 DNA reads TGTGCCAGCAGTGAGCTGACCAGAAGCTATGGCTACACCTTC. It translates to CASSELTRSYGYTF.

The CDR3, as DNA: TGTGCCAGACTGCCGGGCAGCTCAGTCGAGCAGTACTTC. Protein sequence: CARLPGSSVEQYF. The chain uses TRBV28 and TRBJ2-7; D unclear. The V end was cut by 9 bases, the J end by 6 bases, with 18 bases between. Per germline, CDR1 MDHEN and CDR2 SYDVKM. The CDR3 is made up of 13 amino acids. Together with reference TRBV28 and TRBJ2-7, the CDR3 gives the full variable domain: DVKVTQSSRYLVKRTGEKVFLECVQDMDHENMFWYRQDPGLGLRLIYFSYDVKMKEKGDIPEGYSVSREKKERFSLILESASTNQTSMYLCARLPGSSVEQYFGPGTRLTVT.

The rearrangement links TRBV10-3 to TRBJ1-2; TRBD1 is a possible D gene (5 bases). Germline CDR1 is ENHRY and CDR2 is SYGVKD. The germline V and J ends were trimmed by 6 bases and 4 bases, with 15 bases remaining between them. CDR3 size: 14 residues. CDR3 bases: TGTGCCATCAGCCCCGGGGGTGGGACCTATGGCTACACCTTC. Amino acids: CAISPGGGTYGYTF.